This entry features one TCR beta chain sequence. The antigen is not known. The record originates from a study of OX40 agonist ivuxolimab in advanced cancers. Study context: The dose-escalation cohort was just under 85% male, with a mean age of 60 years, ranging roughly 20 to 90.

Trimming took off 4 bases at V and 1 base at J, with 14 bases between the two ends. CDR3 size: 15 residues. Germline CDR1 and CDR2: SGHRS and YFSETQ. The repertoire was sequenced with immunoSEQ multiplex PCR; TCRdb's copy has only in-frame clones and lacks some. The table has some 81,000 clones, 65% to 90% seen once. Notes on the study in general: CD4+ and CD8+ blood T cells expanded clonally by week 6 at 0.1 to 3.0 mg/kg.

The rearrangement links TRBV5-1 to TRBJ2-5, with D possibly being TRBD1 or TRBD2 (5 bases each). The sequenced sample was CD4+ or CD8+ T cells sorted from blood, obtained in a trial of the OX40 agonist ivuxolimab. The clonotype was recovered from an adult with an advanced solid tumor such as melanoma, head and neck, liver or kidney cancer. The CDR3 sequence: CASSRAGTLQETQYF. CDR3 nucleotide sequence: TGCGCCAGCAGCAGGGCCGGGACCCTCCAAGAGACCCAGTACTTC. Full variable domain (remainder filled in from reference TRBV5-1 and TRBJ2-5): KAGVTQTPRYLIKTRGQQVTLSCSPISGHRSVSWYQQTPGQGLQFLFEYFSETQRNKGNFPGRFSGRQFSNSRSEMNVSTLELGDSALYLCASSRAGTLQETQYFGPGTRLLVL.